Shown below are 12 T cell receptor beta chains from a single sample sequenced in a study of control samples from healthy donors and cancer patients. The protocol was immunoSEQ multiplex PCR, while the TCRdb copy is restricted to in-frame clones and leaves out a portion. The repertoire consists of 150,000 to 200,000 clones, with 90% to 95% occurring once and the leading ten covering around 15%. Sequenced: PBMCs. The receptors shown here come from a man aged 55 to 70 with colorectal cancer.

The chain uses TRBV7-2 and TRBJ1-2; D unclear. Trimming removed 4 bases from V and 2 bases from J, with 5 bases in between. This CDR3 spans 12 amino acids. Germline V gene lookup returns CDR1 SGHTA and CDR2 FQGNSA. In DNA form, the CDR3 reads TGTGCCAGCAGCTCCCTAAACTATGGCTACACCTTC. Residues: CASSSLNYGYTF.

This CDR3 is CASRWSDFGEQYF. The DNA for the CDR3 is TGTGCCAGCAGATGGTCGGATTTCGGCGAGCAGTACTTC. This chain links TRBV27 with TRBJ2-7; D is uncertain. CDR1 and CDR2 (germline): MNHEY, SMNVEV (reference sequence). The length of the CDR3 is 13 residues. V dropped 6 bases and J dropped 6 bases, with 15 bases sitting between them.

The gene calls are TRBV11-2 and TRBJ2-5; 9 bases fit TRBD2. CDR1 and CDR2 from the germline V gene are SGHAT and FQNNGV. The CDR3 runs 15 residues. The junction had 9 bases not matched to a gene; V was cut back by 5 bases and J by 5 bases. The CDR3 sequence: CASSRRAGGPETQYF. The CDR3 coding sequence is TGTGCCAGCAGCCGACGCGCGGGGGGGCCCGAGACCCAGTACTTC.

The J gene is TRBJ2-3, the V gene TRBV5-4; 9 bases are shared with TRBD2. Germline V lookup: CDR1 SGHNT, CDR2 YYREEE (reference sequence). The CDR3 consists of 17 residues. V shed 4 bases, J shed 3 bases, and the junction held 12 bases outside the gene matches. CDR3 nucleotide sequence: TGTGCCAGCAGCCCCCCAGGGCGGGGGGGCGTGACAGATACGCAGTATTTT. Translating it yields CASSPPGRGGVTDTQYF.

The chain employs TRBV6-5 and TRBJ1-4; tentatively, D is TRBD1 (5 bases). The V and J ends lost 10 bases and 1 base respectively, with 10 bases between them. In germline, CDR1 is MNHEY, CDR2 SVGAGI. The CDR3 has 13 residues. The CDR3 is CATVRGTNEKLFF. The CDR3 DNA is TGTGCCACAGTAAGGGGAACTAATGAAAAACTGTTTTTT.

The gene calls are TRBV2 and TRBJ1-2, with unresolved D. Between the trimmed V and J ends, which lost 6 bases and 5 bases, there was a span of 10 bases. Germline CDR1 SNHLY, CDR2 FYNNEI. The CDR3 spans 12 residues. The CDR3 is CASRVTVYGYTF. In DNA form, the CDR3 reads TGTGCCAGCAGGGTCACAGTATATGGCTACACCTTC.

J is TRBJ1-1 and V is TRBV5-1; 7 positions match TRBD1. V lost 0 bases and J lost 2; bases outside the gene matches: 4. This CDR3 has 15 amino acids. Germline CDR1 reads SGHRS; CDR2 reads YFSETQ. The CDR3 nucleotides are TGCGCCAGCAGCTTGGTGGCAGGGGGAAACACTGAAGCTTTCTTT. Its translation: CASSLVAGGNTEAFF. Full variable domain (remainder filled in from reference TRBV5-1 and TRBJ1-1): KAGVTQTPRYLIKTRGQQVTLSCSPISGHRSVSWYQQTPGQGLQFLFEYFSETQRNKGNFPGRFSGRQFSNSRSEMNVSTLELGDSALYLCASSLVAGGNTEAFFGQGTRLTVV.

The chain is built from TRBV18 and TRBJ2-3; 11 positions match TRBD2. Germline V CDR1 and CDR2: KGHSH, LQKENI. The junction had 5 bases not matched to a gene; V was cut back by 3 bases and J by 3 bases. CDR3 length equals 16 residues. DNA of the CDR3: TGTGCCAGCTCACCTAGCGGGGGGGCTTCAACAGATACGCAGTATTTT. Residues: CASSPSGGASTDTQYF. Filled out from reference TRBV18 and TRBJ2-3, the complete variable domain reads NAGVMQNPRHLVRRRGQEARLRCSPMKGHSHVYWYRQLPEEGLKFMVYLQKENIIDESGMPKERFSAEFPKEGPSILRIQQVVRGDSAAYFCASSPSGGASTDTQYFGPGTRLTVL.

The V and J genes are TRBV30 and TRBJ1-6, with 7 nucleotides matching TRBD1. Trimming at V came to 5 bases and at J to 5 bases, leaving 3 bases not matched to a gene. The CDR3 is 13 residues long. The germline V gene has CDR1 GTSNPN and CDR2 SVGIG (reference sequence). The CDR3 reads CAWAGGNNSPLHF. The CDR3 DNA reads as TGTGCCTGGGCAGGGGGGAATAATTCACCCCTCCACTTT.

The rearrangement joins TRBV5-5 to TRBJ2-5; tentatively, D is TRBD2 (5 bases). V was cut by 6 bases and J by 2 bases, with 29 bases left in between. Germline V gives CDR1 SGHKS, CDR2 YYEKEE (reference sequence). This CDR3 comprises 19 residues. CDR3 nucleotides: TGTGCCAGCACCATTGCAGCGACACGCAGTGCGCGGACTCAAGAGACCCAGTACTTC. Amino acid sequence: CASTIAATRSARTQETQYF.

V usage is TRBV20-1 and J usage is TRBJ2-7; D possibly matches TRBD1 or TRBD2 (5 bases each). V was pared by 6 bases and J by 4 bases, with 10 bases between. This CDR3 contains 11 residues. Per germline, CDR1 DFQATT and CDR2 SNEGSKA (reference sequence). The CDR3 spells CSAIEGYEQYF. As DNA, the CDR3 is TGCAGTGCAATCGAGGGGTACGAGCAGTACTTC.

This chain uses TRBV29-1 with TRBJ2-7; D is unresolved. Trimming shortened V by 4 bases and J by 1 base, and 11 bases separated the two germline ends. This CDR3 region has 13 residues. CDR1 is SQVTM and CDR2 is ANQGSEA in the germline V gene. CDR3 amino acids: CSVVLTESYEQYF. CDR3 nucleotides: TGCAGCGTTGTATTGACGGAGTCCTACGAGCAGTACTTC.